A selection of T cell receptor beta chains follows, all from one sample in a study of shared clonotypes between healthy human individuals. The assay was immunoSEQ multiplex PCR, and TCRdb's table has in-frame clones only and misses some. The sample has hundreds of thousands of clones; 74% are singletons. Material for sequencing was memory CD4+ T cells sorted from blood. These receptors were taken from a woman in her thirties in good health. The CDR3 runs from the conserved cysteine through the conserved F or W. D genes are given only for firm matches. Rows give clone size only sometimes, using once, few, many, or a class for an expanded clone.

V gene: TRBV5-1
J gene: TRBJ2-3
D gene: TRBD2
clone size: once
CDR3 DNA: TGCGCCAGCAGCCCCGGGGGTAGCGGGATCGGCACAGATACGCAGTATTTT
CDR3 protein: CASSPGGSGIGTDTQYF

V gene: TRBV28
J gene: TRBJ1-1
D gene: -
clone size: -
CDR3 DNA: TGTGCCAGCAGTTTACTGGGGCTAGGAACTGAAGCTTTCTTT
CDR3 protein: CASSLLGLGTEAFF

V gene: TRBV5-1
J gene: TRBJ2-1
D gene: -
clone size: -
CDR3 DNA: TGCGCCAGCAGCTTGGGGCAGGACTACAATGAGCAGTTCTTC
CDR3 protein: CASSLGQDYNEQFF

V gene: TRBV6-5
J gene: TRBJ2-7
D gene: TRBD1
clone size: -
CDR3 DNA: TGTGCCAGCAGTATTACAGGGGGCGCGAGGAACGAGCAGTACTTC
CDR3 protein: CASSITGGARNEQYF

V gene: TRBV7-9
J gene: TRBJ2-3
D gene: TRBD1
clone size: -
CDR3 DNA: TGTGCCAGCAGTGGGACAGGGAAGGGTACAGATACGCAGTATTTT
CDR3 protein: CASSGTGKGTDTQYF

V gene: TRBV2
J gene: TRBJ2-5
D gene: -
clone size: -
CDR3 DNA: TGTGCCAGCAGTGAGCAGGGGCAAGAGACCCAGTACTTC
CDR3 protein: CASSEQGQETQYF

V gene: TRBV6-5
J gene: TRBJ2-3
D gene: TRBD1
clone size: -
CDR3 DNA: TGTGCCAGCAGCCCTAACAGGGGGCAAGGGGATACGCAGTATTTT
CDR3 protein: CASSPNRGQGDTQYF

V gene: TRBV20-1
J gene: TRBJ1-2
D gene: -
clone size: -
CDR3 DNA: TGCAGTGCTAGGGACAGCTATGGCTACACCTTC
CDR3 protein: CSARDSYGYTF

V gene: TRBV4-2
J gene: TRBJ2-1
D gene: TRBD2
clone size: -
CDR3 DNA: TGTGCCAGCAGCCAATTCCGATCGCTAGCGGGAGAGCAGTTCTTC
CDR3 protein: CASSQFRSLAGEQFF

V gene: TRBV28
J gene: TRBJ2-7
D gene: TRBD1
clone size: few
CDR3 DNA: TGTGCCAGCACCCTCGGGACAGGGCTTGGCTACGAGCAGTACTTC
CDR3 protein: CASTLGTGLGYEQYF

V gene: TRBV2
J gene: TRBJ2-7
D gene: -
clone size: -
CDR3 DNA: TGTGCCAGCAGTTGGACAGTTCCCTCTATCGAGCAGTACTTC
CDR3 protein: CASSWTVPSIEQYF

V gene: TRBV19
J gene: TRBJ1-5
D gene: TRBD1
clone size: -
CDR3 DNA: TGTGCCAGTAGTAGTGCCAGGGGGCATAGTCAGCCCCAGCATTTT
CDR3 protein: CASSSARGHSQPQHF

V gene: TRBV11-2
J gene: TRBJ2-3
D gene: -
clone size: few
CDR3 DNA: TGTGCCAGCAGCCACAGACAGGGCACAGATACGCAGTATTTT
CDR3 protein: CASSHRQGTDTQYF

V gene: TRBV7-6
J gene: TRBJ1-3
D gene: -
clone size: -
CDR3 DNA: TGTGCCAGCAGCCCAACAGGGCCCGGAAACACCATATATTTT
CDR3 protein: CASSPTGPGNTIYF

V gene: TRBV2
J gene: TRBJ2-5
D gene: -
clone size: -
CDR3 DNA: TGTGCCAGCAGTGTGGTAGCGGAGGGAGAGACCCAGTACTTC
CDR3 protein: CASSVVAEGETQYF

V gene: TRBV19
J gene: TRBJ1-5
D gene: TRBD1
clone size: -
CDR3 DNA: TGTGCCAGTAGACAGGGGGCCGTGAGCAATCAGCCCCAGCATTTT
CDR3 protein: CASRQGAVSNQPQHF

V gene: TRBV5-6
J gene: TRBJ1-2
D gene: -
clone size: few
CDR3 DNA: TGTGCCAGCAGCTTCTCAGGGTATGGCTACACCTTC
CDR3 protein: CASSFSGYGYTF

V gene: TRBV28
J gene: TRBJ2-1
D gene: -
clone size: -
CDR3 DNA: TGTGCCAGCACCTTAGGGGGATGGGGCAATGAGCAGTTCTTC
CDR3 protein: CASTLGGWGNEQFF

V gene: TRBV6-5
J gene: TRBJ2-6
D gene: -
clone size: few
CDR3 DNA: TGTGCCAGCGAGTTGAGGAGGACTGGGGCCAACGTCCTGACTTTC
CDR3 protein: CASELRRTGANVLTF

V gene: TRBV7-9
J gene: TRBJ1-2
D gene: TRBD1
clone size: -
CDR3 DNA: TGTGCCAGCAGCTTAAATAGGGGGCACTATGGCTACACCTTC
CDR3 protein: CASSLNRGHYGYTF

V gene: TRBV19
J gene: TRBJ2-1
D gene: TRBD2
clone size: -
CDR3 DNA: TGTGCCAGTGCGCGGACTAGCGGGACTTACAATGAGCAGTTCTTC
CDR3 protein: CASARTSGTYNEQFF

V gene: TRBV27
J gene: TRBJ1-5
D gene: TRBD1
clone size: -
CDR3 DNA: TGTGCCAGTTCCCCCCGGGCAGGGGGTCAGCCCCAGCATTTT
CDR3 protein: CASSPRAGGQPQHF

V gene: TRBV5-6
J gene: TRBJ1-2
D gene: -
clone size: once
CDR3 DNA: TGTGCCAGCAGCTTATATTGGCCGGATGGGGGAGGCTACACCTTC
CDR3 protein: CASSLYWPDGGGYTF

V gene: TRBV9
J gene: TRBJ2-7
D gene: -
clone size: -
CDR3 DNA: TGTGCCAGCAGCCCTTTCGGTCGCGAGCAGTACTTC
CDR3 protein: CASSPFGREQYF

V gene: TRBV28
J gene: TRBJ1-2
D gene: TRBD1
clone size: -
CDR3 DNA: TGTGCCAGCAGTTTAGTACAGGGGGCGCGCGGCTACACCTTC
CDR3 protein: CASSLVQGARGYTF